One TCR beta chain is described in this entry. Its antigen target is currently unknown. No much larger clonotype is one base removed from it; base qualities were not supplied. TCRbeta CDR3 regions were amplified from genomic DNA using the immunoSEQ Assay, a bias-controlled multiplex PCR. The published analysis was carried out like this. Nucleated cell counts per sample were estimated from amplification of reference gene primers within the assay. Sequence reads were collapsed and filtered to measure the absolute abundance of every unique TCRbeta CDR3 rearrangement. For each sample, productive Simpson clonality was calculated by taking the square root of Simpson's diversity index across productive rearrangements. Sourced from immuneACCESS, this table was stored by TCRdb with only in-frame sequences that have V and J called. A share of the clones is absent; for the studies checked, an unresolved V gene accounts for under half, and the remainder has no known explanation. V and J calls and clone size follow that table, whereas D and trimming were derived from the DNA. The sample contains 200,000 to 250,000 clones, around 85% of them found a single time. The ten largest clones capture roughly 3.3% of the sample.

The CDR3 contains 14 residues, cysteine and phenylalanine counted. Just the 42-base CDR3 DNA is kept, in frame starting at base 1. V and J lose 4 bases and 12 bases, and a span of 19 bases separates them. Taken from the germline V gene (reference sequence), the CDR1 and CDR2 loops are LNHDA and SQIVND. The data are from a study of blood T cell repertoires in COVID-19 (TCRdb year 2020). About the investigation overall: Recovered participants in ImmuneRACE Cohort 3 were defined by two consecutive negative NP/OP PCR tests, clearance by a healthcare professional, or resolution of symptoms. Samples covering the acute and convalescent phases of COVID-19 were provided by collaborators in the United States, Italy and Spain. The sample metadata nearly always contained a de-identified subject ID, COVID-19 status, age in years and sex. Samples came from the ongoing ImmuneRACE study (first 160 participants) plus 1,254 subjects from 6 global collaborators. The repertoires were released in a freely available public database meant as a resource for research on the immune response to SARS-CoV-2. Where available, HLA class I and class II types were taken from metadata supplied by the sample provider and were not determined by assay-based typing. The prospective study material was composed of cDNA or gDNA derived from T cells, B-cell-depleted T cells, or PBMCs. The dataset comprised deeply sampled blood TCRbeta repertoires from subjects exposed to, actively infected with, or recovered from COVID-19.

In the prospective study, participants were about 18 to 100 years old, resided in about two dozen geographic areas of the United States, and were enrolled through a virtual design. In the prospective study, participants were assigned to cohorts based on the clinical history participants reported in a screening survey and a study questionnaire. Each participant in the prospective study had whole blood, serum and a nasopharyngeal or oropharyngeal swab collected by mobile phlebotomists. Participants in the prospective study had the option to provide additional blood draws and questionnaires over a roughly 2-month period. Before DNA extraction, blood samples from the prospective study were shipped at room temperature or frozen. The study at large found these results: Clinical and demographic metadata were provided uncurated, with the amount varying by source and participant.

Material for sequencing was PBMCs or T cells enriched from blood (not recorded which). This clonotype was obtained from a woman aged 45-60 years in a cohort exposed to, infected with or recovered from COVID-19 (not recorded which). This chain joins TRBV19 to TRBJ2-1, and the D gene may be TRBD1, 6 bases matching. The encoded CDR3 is CASSRPSQGLGQFF. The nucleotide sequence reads TGTGCCAGTAGTAGGCCCTCCCAGGGGCTCGGGCAGTTCTTC.